Listed below are T cell receptor beta chains from one sample, sequenced in a study of follicular helper T cells after annual influenza vaccination. Assay used: immunoSEQ multiplex PCR; TCRdb lists only in-frame clones, some missing. This sample has 9,500 to 15,000 clones; approximately 80% occur once, and the top ten carry approximately 3.8%. The input for sequencing was CXCR5+ CD38- circulating T follicular helper cells from blood, taken on the day of influenza vaccination. These receptor sequences come from an adult who received the influenza vaccine. Each CDR3 is given without its conserved first and last residue.

V	J	CDR3
TRBV5-1	TRBJ1-6	ASSLEPGGSSPLH
TRBV7-9	TRBJ2-3	ASSPASADTQY
TRBV27	TRBJ2-2	ASSLQGYTGELF
TRBV19	TRBJ2-3	ASSSRGAGGDDTQY
TRBV2	TRBJ1-2	ASSGQGRLHYGYT
TRBV7-2	TRBJ1-6	ASSLDFGSPLH
TRBV6-6	TRBJ2-7	ASSYGAIEQY
TRBV6-1	TRBJ1-5	ASTTDRGYQPQH
TRBV9	TRBJ2-1	ASSVSPAPYNEQF
TRBV7-2	TRBJ2-3	ASSSTGLASAQY
TRBV19	TRBJ1-3	ASMTEGGNTIY
TRBV11-1	TRBJ2-5	ASSLGLTELGETQY
TRBV5-5	TRBJ2-3	ASSQNIATSTDTQY
TRBV6-1	TRBJ2-7	ASKRDRGYEQY
TRBV20-1	TRBJ2-5	SAAGETQY
TRBV11-2	TRBJ2-7	ASSLGTSEQY
TRBV18	TRBJ2-7	ASSPAADYEQY
TRBV15	TRBJ2-2	ATSRDLYVGGSTGELF
TRBV6-1	TRBJ2-7	ASRRTSSTYEQY
TRBV11-1	TRBJ2-3	ASSVTDTQY
TRBV19	TRBJ1-5	ASSRGMGSNQPQH
TRBV6-1	TRBJ2-3	ASSEWAGGAGAATQY
TRBV5-6	TRBJ2-3	ASSLELSGGPTDTQY
TRBV7-2	TRBJ2-5	ASSLTSGGAETQY
TRBV7-9	TRBJ2-7	ASSLEVREEQY
TRBV5-6	TRBJ2-5	ASSASAETQY
TRBV19	TRBJ2-4	ASHSTGAKNIQY
TRBV6-1	TRBJ1-1	ASSENRMNTEAF
TRBV5-4	TRBJ2-7	ASSLDANSYEQY
TRBV7-9	TRBJ2-4	ASSPKQAGSFSAKNIQY
TRBV7-9	TRBJ1-4	ASSLAGTGEKLF
TRBV7-2	TRBJ2-4	ASSFSVAGGNIQY
TRBV7-9	TRBJ2-7	ASSLPMVFEQY
TRBV28	TRBJ2-3	ASSLGGADTQY
TRBV7-9	TRBJ2-5	ASSLGLSLALEGSETQY
TRBV7-2	TRBJ2-7	ASSSRGALSEQY
TRBV5-5	TRBJ2-5	ASSATFSGGAETQY
TRBV6-6	TRBJ2-7	ASSRRDIAYEQY
TRBV6-6	TRBJ2-2	ASSFPASNTGELF
TRBV27	TRBJ2-7	ASSSAGVYEQY
TRBV6-4	TRBJ2-2	ASSETAGVDRELF
TRBV30	TRBJ1-3	AWRNGNTIY
TRBV7-2	TRBJ2-7	ASSYTGGNYEQY
TRBV9	TRBJ2-3	ASSPGGWVRTDTQY
TRBV5-1	TRBJ2-3	ASSLGGFSTDTQY
TRBV29-1	TRBJ2-2	SVGTSLNTGELF
TRBV29-1	TRBJ1-2	SGGQTNYGYT
TRBV28	TRBJ2-7	ASLNRVPYEQY